The T cell receptor beta chain under discussion was sequenced for a study of cytomegalovirus exposure and HLA in healthy donors. Findings of the study overall: Donors were assumed by presence/absence analyses to have roughly uniform sequencing depth. Accurate prediction of most subjects' HLA-A and HLA-B alleles from TCR beta sequences was reported. Per a prior analysis, the majority of TCR beta V segments were productive roughly 90% or roughly 30% of the time.

PCR involved 60 Vbeta and 13 Jbeta primers. Assay used: immunoSEQ multiplex PCR; TCRdb lists only in-frame clones, some missing. The repertoire has some 140,000 clones, 77% of them found once; the top ten carry roughly 1%. Note on this clone: What it recognizes is unknown.

Source material: PBMCs. The sequence was obtained from a woman aged 55-70 years in good health and CMV-seronegative.

CDR3 amino acids: CASSLLYGYGYTF. CDR3 nucleotide sequence: TGTGCCAGCAGCTTACTCTACGGCTATGGCTACACCTTC. The gene calls are TRBV7-2 and TRBJ1-2; D unclear. CDR1 and CDR2 from the germline V gene are SGHTA and FQGNSA. The V end was cut by 2 bases, the J end by 4 bases, with 8 bases between. The CDR3 totals 13 residues.